The clone carrying this T cell receptor (beta chain) appeared a few times. This entry comes from a study of blood T cell repertoires in COVID-19. Study summary: Researchers got acute and convalescent COVID-19 samples from the United States, Italy and Spain. T cells, B-cell-depleted T cells, or PBMCs provided the cDNA or gDNA that served as material.

V dropped 1 base and J dropped 15; count of bases not matched to a gene: 6. This CDR3 spans 12 amino acids. Per germline, CDR1 SGHNT and CDR2 YYREEE (reference sequence). Study processing details: From reference gene primer amplification, estimates of nucleated cell counts were derived. Repertoires were generated with immunoSEQ multiplex PCR, while TCRdb's copy carries only in-frame clones and drops some. V, J and clone size derive from that table, while D and trimming were established from the DNA sequence. The repertoire consists of more than 85,000 clones, with 80% to 85% occurring once and the leading ten covering over 35%.

The specimen was peripheral blood. This receptor was identified in an elderly man with acute or convalescent COVID-19. This sequence joins TRBV5-4 and TRBJ1-5, with TRBD1 matching 8 bases. The CDR3 DNA is TGTGCCAGCAGCTTGCCCGGACAGGGTTTGCATTTT. Residues: CASSLPGQGLHF.